Each of the 21 T cell receptor beta chains below was sequenced from the same sample in a study of blood T cell repertoires in COVID-19. Profiling relied on immunoSEQ multiplex PCR, and the TCRdb table lists in-frame clones only, not all of them. The sample includes more than 25,000 clones, 85% to 90% seen only once; the top ten take 15% to 20%. Material: peripheral blood. Every receptor here comes from a man between 70 and 80 years old with acute or convalescent COVID-19.

The chain joins TRBV15 to TRBJ2-1; 9 nucleotides line up with TRBD1. CDR1 and CDR2 from the germline V gene are LNHNV and YYDKDF (reference sequence). This CDR3 has 16 residues. Trimming cost V 0 bases and J 4 bases; bases outside gene matches: 4. The CDR3 DNA sequence: TGTGCCACCAGCAGAGATGCCGGGACAGGGTACAATGAGCAGTTCTTC. It is translated as CATSRDAGTGYNEQFF.

This chain connects TRBV2 to TRBJ1-5; D is uncertain. Germline V CDR1 and CDR2: SNHLY, FYNNEI. V was shortened by 8 bases and J by 5 bases, with 13 bases between the two germline ends. The CDR3 is made up of 13 amino acids. CDR3 nucleotide sequence: TGTGCCAGCGGATGGACTGCTGATCAGCCCCAGCATTTT. It is translated as CASGWTADQPQHF.

This CDR3 reads CASSSDRAATGELFF. CDR3 DNA sequence: TGTGCCAGCAGCTCCGACAGGGCGGCCACCGGGGAGCTGTTTTTT. The chain joins TRBV7-6 to TRBJ2-2; 7 bases align to TRBD1. V dropped 4 bases and J dropped 4; count of bases not matched to a gene: 6. CDR3 size: 15 residues. Germline loops: CDR1 SGHVS, CDR2 FNYEAQ.

This clone appeared a few times. The chain couples TRBV4-1 to TRBJ1-5; no clear D gene. Trimming pared 3 bases from V and 10 bases from J, leaving 16 bases between. The CDR3 contains 14 residues. From germline, CDR1 is MGHRA and CDR2 YSYEKL. The CDR3 DNA reads TGCGCCAGCAGCCAGGTTCCCGGGTCAGCCCCCCAGCATTTT. Translating gives CASSQVPGSAPQHF.

This chain joins TRBV27 and TRBJ2-7; 7 nucleotides match TRBD2. The germline V gene encodes CDR1 MNHEY and CDR2 SMNVEV (reference sequence). Trimming took 4 bases from V and 2 from J; bases not matched to a gene: 8. There are 15 residues in the CDR3. The CDR3 DNA reads TGTGCCAGCAGTTGGAGCGGGGAGTCCGCCTACGAGCAGTACTTC. Translated, it gives CASSWSGESAYEQYF.

J is TRBJ2-1 and V is TRBV5-1, with 11 bases aligning to TRBD2. The germline CDR1 and CDR2 sequences are SGHRS and YFSETQ. The CDR3 extends over 14 amino acids. V shed 7 bases and J 3 bases; nucleotides not matched to a gene: 3. The CDR3 reads CASGGTSGYNEQFF. CDR3 in DNA: TGCGCCAGCGGGGGGACTAGCGGCTACAATGAGCAGTTCTTC.

This clone was seen just once. The rearrangement uses TRBV6-5 and TRBJ1-2, with TRBD1 identical over 11 bases. The CDR3 has 14 amino acids. The trim removed 3 bases at V and 8 bases at J, leaving 5 bases unmatched. Per the germline V gene, CDR1 is MNHEY and CDR2 is SVGAGI. This chain's CDR3 is CASSYKDRGRGYTF. The CDR3 nucleotides read TGTGCCAGCAGTTATAAGGACAGGGGGCGAGGCTACACCTTC.

This chain joins TRBV11-2 and TRBJ2-7, with a possible D match to TRBD1 (6 bases). V was clipped by 0 bases and J by 0 bases, with 12 bases between them. The CDR3 is 16 residues long. From germline, CDR1 is SGHAT and CDR2 FQNNGV. Here the CDR3 DNA reads TGTGCCAGCAGCTTAGAAGGTGGGGGCCTCTCCTACGAGCAGTACTTC. This gives the protein CASSLEGGGLSYEQYF.

The chain recombines TRBV29-1 with TRBJ1-1; D is perhaps TRBD1 (6 bases). The V and J ends lost 4 bases and 4 bases respectively, with 10 bases between them. CDR1 SQVTM and CDR2 ANQGSEA come from the germline V gene. The CDR3 is made up of 12 amino acids. CDR3 sequence reads: CSVVGGGTEAFF. In DNA, the CDR3 is TGCAGCGTTGTGGGAGGGGGCACTGAAGCTTTCTTT. The full variable domain, completed using reference TRBV29-1 and TRBJ1-1, is SAVISQKPSRDICQRGTSLTIQCQVDSQVTMMFWYRQQPGQSLTLIATANQGSEATYESGFVIDKFPISRPNLTFSTLTVSNMSPEDSSIYLCSVVGGGTEAFFGQGTRLTVV.

The V call is TRBV12-3 or TRBV12-4, the J call TRBJ1-1, with D perhaps matching TRBD1 (5 bases). The CDR3 sequence is 12 residues long. Trimming removed 4 bases from V and 7 bases from J, with 10 bases in between. The CDR3 DNA follows: TGTGCCAGCAGTTCCGACAGCAATGAAGCTTTCTTT. This gives the protein CASSSDSNEAFF.

The rearrangement joins TRBV9 to TRBJ2-2, with 8 bases aligning to TRBD1. The CDR3 runs 17 residues. J lost 3 bases, V lost 5 bases, and 12 bases had no gene match. CDR1 is SGDLS and CDR2 is YYNGEE in the germline V gene. The CDR3: CASSGRGQIGDTGELFF. The CDR3 DNA sequence: TGTGCCAGCAGTGGCAGGGGGCAAATTGGGGACACCGGGGAGCTGTTTTTT.

This clone appeared a few times. The chain couples TRBV19 to TRBJ2-5; possible D gene TRBD1, 5 bases. V was pared by 3 bases and J by 0 bases, with 11 bases between. The CDR3 runs 15 residues. From germline, CDR1 is LNHDA and CDR2 SQIVND (reference sequence). CDR3 amino acids: CASSMGRDNQETQYF. Here the CDR3 DNA reads TGTGCCAGTAGTATGGGCAGGGATAACCAAGAGACCCAGTACTTC.

The CDR3 DNA sequence: TGTGCCAGCAGTAACACTGGGGGCGGGGGGTCTGAGCAGTTCTTC. It encodes CASSNTGGGGSEQFF. The chain is built from TRBV3-1 (or the pseudogene TRBV3-2) and TRBJ2-1; 8 bases align to TRBD2. CDR1 LGHDT and CDR2 YNNKEL come from the germline V gene (reference sequence). V lost 6 bases, J lost 9 bases, and 13 bases stayed unmatched. The CDR3 length is 15 residues.

The chain has TRBV4-2 and TRBJ2-1, with 9 bases identical to TRBD2. The V gene end was trimmed by 3 bases and the J gene end by 5 bases; junction bases not matched to a gene: 11. There are 17 residues in the CDR3. Germline CDR1 reads LGHNA; CDR2 reads YNFKEQ. For the CDR3, the DNA is TGTGCCAGCAGCCAGCGGATTAGCGGGAGTGGAAACAATGAGCAGTTCTTC. Translating gives CASSQRISGSGNNEQFF.

This chain connects TRBV19 to TRBJ2-5, with D tentatively TRBD1 (6 bases). This CDR3 has 16 amino acids. V was pared by 5 bases and J by 4 bases, with 20 bases between. Germline V gene sequence: CDR1 LNHDA, CDR2 SQIVND (reference sequence). The DNA for the CDR3 is TGTGCCAGTAGTGTCACCGGGACACCTCGAGGAGAGACCCAGTACTTC. This gives the protein CASSVTGTPRGETQYF.

The chain has TRBV2 and TRBJ2-3; D is ambiguous. The CDR3 covers 16 residues. V was pared by 0 bases and J by 4 bases, with 14 bases between. The germline gives CDR1 SNHLY, CDR2 FYNNEI. In nucleotides, the CDR3 is TGTGCCAGCAGTGAAGCGCTCCATTCCCAGTCAGATACGCAGTATTTT. Its protein product is CASSEALHSQSDTQYF.

The chain couples TRBV9 to TRBJ2-1, with D unresolved. The length of the CDR3 is 16 residues. V lost 0 bases, J lost 4 bases, and 14 bases lay in between. The V gene's germline CDR1 is SGDLS and CDR2 YYNGEE. CDR3 sequence (DNA): TGTGCCAGCAGCGTAGTCCCGCCAACGGGTTACAATGAGCAGTTCTTC. Its protein is CASSVVPPTGYNEQFF.

The chain recombines TRBV28 with TRBJ1-5; 12 bases are a match to TRBD1. Germline V gene lookup returns CDR1 MDHEN and CDR2 SYDVKM. This CDR3 region has 17 residues. Trimming took 4 bases from V and 4 from J; bases not matched to a gene: 8. The CDR3 DNA reads as TGTGCCAGCAGTTCCTCGGGACAGGGGGCTGAAAATCAGCCCCAGCATTTT. Amino acid sequence: CASSSSGQGAENQPQHF.

A word on this clone: Additional DNA sequences in this sample encode the identical CDR3. The chain couples TRBV28 to TRBJ2-3; D not certain. The CDR3 contains 12 residues. The germline CDR1 and CDR2 sequences are MDHEN and SYDVKM. The germline V and J ends were trimmed by 5 bases and 2 bases, with 5 bases remaining between them. CDR3 amino acids: CASSPYTDTQYF. The CDR3 DNA follows: TGTGCCAGCAGTCCGTACACAGATACGCAGTATTTT. Full variable domain (outside the CDR3, taken from reference TRBV28 and TRBJ2-3): DVKVTQSSRYLVKRTGEKVFLECVQDMDHENMFWYRQDPGLGLRLIYFSYDVKMKEKGDIPEGYSVSREKKERFSLILESASTNQTSMYLCASSPYTDTQYFGPGTRLTVL.

J is TRBJ1-3 and V is TRBV7-9, with D perhaps TRBD1 (6 bases). V lost 4 bases to trimming and J lost 0 bases, with 19 bases between them. From germline, CDR1 is SEHNR and CDR2 FQNEAQ (reference sequence). The CDR3 sequence is 18 residues long. The CDR3 bases are TGTGCCAGCAGCTATAACCGAGGACAGCGCCTCTCTGGAAACACCATATATTTT. Residues: CASSYNRGQRLSGNTIYF.

CDR3: CASSSNRALGGGYTF. The CDR3 DNA is TGTGCCAGCTCATCGAACAGAGCCCTGGGTGGTGGCTACACCTTC. J is TRBJ1-2 and V is TRBV18; D call uncertain. V was pared by 5 bases and J by 7 bases, with 20 bases between. Germline values: CDR1 KGHSH, CDR2 LQKENI. The CDR3 totals 15 residues.